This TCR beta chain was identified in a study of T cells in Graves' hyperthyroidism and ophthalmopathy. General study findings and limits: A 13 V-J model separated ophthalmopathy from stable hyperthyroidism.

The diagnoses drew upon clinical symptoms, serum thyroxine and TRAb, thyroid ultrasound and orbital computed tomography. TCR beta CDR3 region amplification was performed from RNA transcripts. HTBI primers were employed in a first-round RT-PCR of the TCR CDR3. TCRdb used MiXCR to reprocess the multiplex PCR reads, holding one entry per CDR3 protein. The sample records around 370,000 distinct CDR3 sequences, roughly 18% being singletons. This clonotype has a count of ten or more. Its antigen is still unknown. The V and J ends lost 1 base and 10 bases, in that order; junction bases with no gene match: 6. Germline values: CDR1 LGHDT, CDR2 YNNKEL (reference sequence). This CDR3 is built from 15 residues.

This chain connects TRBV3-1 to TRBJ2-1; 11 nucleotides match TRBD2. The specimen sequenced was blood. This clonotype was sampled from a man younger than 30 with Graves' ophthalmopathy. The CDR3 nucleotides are TGTGCCAGCAGCCAAGTTAGCGGGGGGGCCGGAGAGCAGTTCTTC. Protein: CASSQVSGGAGEQFF.